One T cell receptor beta chain is described in this entry. Its target is unknown. These data originate in a study of shared clonotypes between healthy human individuals. Across the whole study: A couple of women and a few men aged 18 to 49 served as donors.

The protocol was immunoSEQ multiplex PCR, while the TCRdb copy is restricted to in-frame clones and leaves out a portion. The table includes about 1.1 million clones, around three quarters detected once. Study results and limitations: Between several donors, naive CD4 clonotypes were shared at a level of about 5%.

This CDR3 spans 13 amino acids. V dropped 8 bases and J dropped 4 bases, with 11 bases sitting between them. Germline CDR1 is SNHLY and CDR2 is FYNNEI. Sequencing was performed on memory CD4+ T cells from PBMCs. Noted subset: CD45RA-negative fraction. The clonotype was recovered from a man between 18 and 35 years old in good health. Some clones in this sample may be carry-over from other donors' samples. The chain links TRBV2 to TRBJ1-4, with D possibly matching TRBD1 (5 bases). Written as DNA, the CDR3 is TGTGCCAGCGGAGGGGCCGGTAATGAAAAACTGTTTTTT. Amino acid sequence: CASGGAGNEKLFF.